Reported below is one TCR beta chain. The target antigen is unknown. The data are from a study of identical twins. Study-level findings and limits: Abundant beta clonotypes from cord blood had fewer insertions, unlike memory repertoires, which showed none. One should note that invariant MAIT and iNKT cells could partly confound zero-insertion analyses.

One entry per CDR3 protein, called by TCRdb with MiXCR from the 5' RACE reads. The table shows approximately 280,000 distinct CDR3 sequences, with about 8.9% occurring only once. These same data were also listed under a study on yellow fever vaccine responses in identical twins.

Input material: memory (CD45RO+) T cells sorted from blood. The clonotype was recovered from a young woman in good health.

CDR3 loop: CSAISGAIYNEQFF. The CDR3 DNA reads as TGCAGTGCCATAAGCGGGGCTATCTACAATGAGCAGTTCTTC. The chain is built from TRBV20-1 and TRBJ2-1; 7 nucleotides align to TRBD2. CDR1 and CDR2 (germline): DFQATT, SNEGSKA (reference sequence). V trimming: 6 bases; J trimming: 3 bases; junction bases outside the gene matches: 8. This CDR3 has 14 residues.